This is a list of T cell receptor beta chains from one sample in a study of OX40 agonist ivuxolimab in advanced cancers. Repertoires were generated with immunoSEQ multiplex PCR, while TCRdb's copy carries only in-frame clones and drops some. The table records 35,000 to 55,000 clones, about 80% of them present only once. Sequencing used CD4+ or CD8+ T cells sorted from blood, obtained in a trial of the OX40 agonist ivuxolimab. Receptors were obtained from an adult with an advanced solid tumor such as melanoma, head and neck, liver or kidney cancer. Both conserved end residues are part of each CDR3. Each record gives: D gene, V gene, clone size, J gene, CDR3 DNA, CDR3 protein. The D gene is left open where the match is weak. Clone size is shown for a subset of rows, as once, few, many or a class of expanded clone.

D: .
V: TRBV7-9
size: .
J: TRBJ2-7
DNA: TGTGCCAGCAGCTTGCCGGGACACCCGGACCACGAGCAGTACTTC
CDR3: CASSLPGHPDHEQYF

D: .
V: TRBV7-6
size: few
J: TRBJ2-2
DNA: TGTGCCAGCAGCTTAGTTTCGGCCGTAAACGGGGAGCTGTTTTTT
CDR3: CASSLVSAVNGELFF

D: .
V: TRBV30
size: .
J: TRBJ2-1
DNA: TGTGCCTGGAGTCGTTGGACCTACAATGAGCAGTTCTTC
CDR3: CAWSRWTYNEQFF

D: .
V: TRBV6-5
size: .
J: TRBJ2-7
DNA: TGTGCCAGCAGTGACTCGGGAGAAAGTCTTTACGAGCAGTACTTC
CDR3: CASSDSGESLYEQYF

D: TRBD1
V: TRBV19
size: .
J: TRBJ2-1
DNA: TGTGCCAGTAGTATTTTCGGACAGGAAAACAATGAGCAGTTCTTC
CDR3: CASSIFGQENNEQFF

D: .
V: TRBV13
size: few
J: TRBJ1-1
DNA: TGTGCCAGCAGCTTAGAAGGGGAGAACACTGAAGCTTTCTTT
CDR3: CASSLEGENTEAFF

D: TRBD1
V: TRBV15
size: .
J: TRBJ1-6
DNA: TGTGCCACCAGCAGAAGGGGGCCTCTCTATAATTCACCCCTCCACTTT
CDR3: CATSRRGPLYNSPLHF

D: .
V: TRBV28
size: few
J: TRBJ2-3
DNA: TGTGCCAGCAGTTTAGATAGCGGCCGCACAGATACGCAGTATTTT
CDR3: CASSLDSGRTDTQYF

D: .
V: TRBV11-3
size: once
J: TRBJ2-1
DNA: TGTGCCAGCAGAGGACGGAGGGACAATGAGCAGTTCTTC
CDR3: CASRGRRDNEQFF

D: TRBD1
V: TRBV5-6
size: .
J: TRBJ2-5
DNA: TGTGCCAGCAGCCCGGACAGGTCTCAAGAGACCCAGTACTTC
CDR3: CASSPDRSQETQYF

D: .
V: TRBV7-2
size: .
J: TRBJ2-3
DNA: TGTGCCAGCAGCAATTGGATCACAGATACGCAGTATTTT
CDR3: CASSNWITDTQYF

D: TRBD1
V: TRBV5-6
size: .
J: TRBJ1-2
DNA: TGTGCCAGCAGCTCCGGGGACAGTAATTATGGCTACACCTTC
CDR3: CASSSGDSNYGYTF

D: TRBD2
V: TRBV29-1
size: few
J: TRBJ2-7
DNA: TGCAGCGCTAGCGGGCCGCTCTACGAGCAGTACTTC
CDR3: CSASGPLYEQYF

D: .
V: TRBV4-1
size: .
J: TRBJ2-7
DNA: TGCGCCAGCAGCCAAGAGAGCCCCTCCACACCCTACGAGCAGTACTTC
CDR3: CASSQESPSTPYEQYF

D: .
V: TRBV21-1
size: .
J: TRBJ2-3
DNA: TGTGCCAGGTGCGGGACAACCAACACAGATACGCAGTATTTT
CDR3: CARCGTTNTDTQYF